The rows below give T cell receptor beta chains drawn from one sample of a study of blood T cell repertoires in COVID-19. Some clones are missing from TCRdb's copy, which holds only in-frame ones; the method was immunoSEQ multiplex PCR. The sample gives a few hundred thousand clones, 88% of which show up once; about 12% is in the top ten. The sample consisted of peripheral blood. The receptors come from a woman aged 45-65 years with COVID-19, enrolled during active disease. CDR3s include the opening cysteine and the closing phenylalanine or tryptophan. D genes are given only for firm matches. Clone size is not always given. Where it is, it says once, few, many or a class for expanded clones.

TRBV2,TRBJ1-1,.,.,TGTGCCAGCATAGGTGTGAGGGCCTGGAACACTGAAGCTTTCTTT,CASIGVRAWNTEAFF
TRBV5-1,TRBJ2-1,.,.,TGCGCCAGCAGCATAACCTACAATGAGCAGTTCTTC,CASSITYNEQFF
TRBV5-1,TRBJ1-1,few,.,TGCGCCAGCAGCCAGCAGGGGAGTGGGGCTTTCTTT,CASSQQGSGAFF
TRBV3-1/TRBV3-2,TRBJ2-1,.,TRBD2,TGTGCCAGCAGCCAAGGGCGTGACGGGGGGGTCTACAATGAGCAGTTCTTC,CASSQGRDGGVYNEQFF
TRBV5-8,TRBJ1-1,.,TRBD1,TGTGCCAGCAGCTTAACCGACAGGGGGGGCACTGAAGCTTTCTTT,CASSLTDRGGTEAFF
TRBV4-1,TRBJ2-7,once,.,TGCGCCAGCAGCCAAGAGGGGGGTGCCTACGAGCAGTACTTC,CASSQEGGAYEQYF
TRBV30,TRBJ2-7,.,.,TGTGCCTGGAGTGTACAGGAGGGGGCAGACGAGCAGTACTTC,CAWSVQEGADEQYF
TRBV9,TRBJ1-1,.,.,TGTGCCAGCAGCCCCCCGACAGATCATAACACTGAAGCTTTCTTT,CASSPPTDHNTEAFF
TRBV12-3/TRBV12-4,TRBJ1-1,.,.,TGTGCCAGCCGTTACGGGACAGAAGCTTTCTTT,CASRYGTEAFF
TRBV20-1,TRBJ1-2,.,.,TGCAGTGCTGAATCAGGGGCGGGCTACACCTTC,CSAESGAGYTF
TRBV12-3/TRBV12-4,TRBJ1-1,.,TRBD1,TGTGCCAGCAGCGGGGGACAGGGTGAAGCTTTCTTT,CASSGGQGEAFF
TRBV6-5,TRBJ2-1,.,TRBD2,TGTGCCAGCAGGGTCCCGGGACTAGCCAATGAGCAGTTCTTC,CASRVPGLANEQFF
TRBV19,TRBJ1-2,.,TRBD1,TGTGCCAGTAGTGAAGGACAGGGACCTAACTATGGCTACACCTTC,CASSEGQGPNYGYTF
TRBV5-1,TRBJ1-1,.,.,TGCGCCAGCAGCCTTGGGGGCGGAACCACTGAAGCTTTCTTT,CASSLGGGTTEAFF
TRBV19,TRBJ2-3,.,TRBD2,TGTGCCAGTAGTTACTTGACTAGCGGGGGCACAGATACGCAGTATTTT,CASSYLTSGGTDTQYF
TRBV30,TRBJ1-1,.,.,TGTGCCTGGAGTGTGCAGGCTAACACTGAAGCTTTCTTT,CAWSVQANTEAFF
TRBV28,TRBJ2-5,.,.,TGTGCCAGCGGGCCGATCAAAGGGCTAGCGAGAGAGACCCAGTACTTC,CASGPIKGLARETQYF
TRBV27,TRBJ2-5,.,TRBD2,TGTGCCAGCAGTTTATGGGGGGGAGAGACCCAGTACTTC,CASSLWGGETQYF
TRBV6-5,TRBJ2-7,.,.,TGTGCCAGCAGATTCGACAGGAGCTACGAGCAGTACTTC,CASRFDRSYEQYF
TRBV30,TRBJ1-2,.,.,TGTGCCTGGACGGACAGAGCTAACTATGGCTACACCTTC,CAWTDRANYGYTF
TRBV5-1,TRBJ2-7,.,TRBD2,TGCGCCAGCAGTGGCAGCGGGGGACCCTACGAGCAGTACTTC,CASSGSGGPYEQYF
TRBV4-2,TRBJ2-1,.,TRBD2,TGTGCCAGCAGCCAAGAGGGCGGGACTAGCGGGGTTAGCTCCTACAATGAGCAGTTCTTC,CASSQEGGTSGVSSYNEQFF
TRBV14,TRBJ1-2,.,.,TGTGCCAGCAGCCAAGATCACAGGCCCTATGGCTACACCTTC,CASSQDHRPYGYTF
TRBV28,TRBJ2-1,few,.,TGTGCCAGCCGTCGCTACAATGAGCAGTTCTTC,CASRRYNEQFF
TRBV29-1,TRBJ1-2,.,TRBD1,TGCAGCGTTTCCGGGACAGTCTATGGCTACACCTTC,CSVSGTVYGYTF
TRBV28,TRBJ2-5,.,.,TGTGCCAGCAGGCGAGGGGGAGCGGTGGAAGAGACCCAGTACTTC,CASRRGGAVEETQYF
TRBV19,TRBJ1-1,.,.,TGTGCCAGTCGGGCGTCAGACAGATTGAACACTGAAGCTTTCTTT,CASRASDRLNTEAFF
TRBV5-5,TRBJ2-2,once,TRBD2,TGTGCCAGCAGCTACTCTTTGGATCGGGGGGGCGGCGGGGAGCTGTTTTTT,CASSYSLDRGGGGELFF
TRBV10-3,TRBJ2-3,.,.,TGTGCCATCAGTGAGCGGGGAGGCACAGATACGCAGTATTTT,CAISERGGTDTQYF
TRBV7-8,TRBJ2-1,.,TRBD1,TGTGCCAGCAGCTTACCCCCCAGGGGGCGACTCAATGAGCAGTTCTTC,CASSLPPRGRLNEQFF
TRBV27,TRBJ2-6,.,TRBD1,TGTGCCAGCAGACCCGGGACAGGGCTCCCTGGGGCCAACGTCCTGACTTTC,CASRPGTGLPGANVLTF
TRBV19,TRBJ1-5,.,.,TGTGCCAGTAGTACAGGTAATAGCAATCAGCCCCAGCATTTT,CASSTGNSNQPQHF
TRBV30,TRBJ2-7,.,TRBD1,TGTGCCTTAAACACCGGGACAGCCTACGAGCAGTACTTC,CALNTGTAYEQYF
TRBV19,TRBJ1-3,.,.,TGTGCCAGTAGCATAACAGGGCCCCGTAGCTCTGGAAACACCATATATTTT,CASSITGPRSSGNTIYF
TRBV9,TRBJ1-1,.,.,TGTGCCAGCAGCGTAGTCACAGAGAACACTGAAGCTTTCTTT,CASSVVTENTEAFF
TRBV10-2,TRBJ1-1,.,TRBD1,TGCGCCAGCAGACAGGGGGGGGGTGAAGCTTTCTTT,CASRQGGGEAFF
TRBV19,TRBJ2-5,.,.,TGTGCCAGTAGTATGACTACCCAAGAGACCCAGTACTTC,CASSMTTQETQYF
TRBV14,TRBJ2-7,.,TRBD2,TGTGCCAGCAGCCACTTTGGGACTAGCGGGGGGGCGCTTGAGCAGTACTTC,CASSHFGTSGGALEQYF
TRBV28,TRBJ2-2,.,TRBD2,TGTGCCAGCAGGTCGGGGGGGCCGACCGGGGAGCTGTTTTTT,CASRSGGPTGELFF
TRBV9,TRBJ1-2,.,.,TGTGCCAGCAGCCCCCGAGGTTCATCCTTTAACTATGGCTACACCTTC,CASSPRGSSFNYGYTF
TRBV4-1,TRBJ1-3,.,.,TGCGCCAGCAGCCAAGTTGACCAGGCTGCCGCGGGAAACACCATATATTTT,CASSQVDQAAAGNTIYF
TRBV3-1/TRBV3-2,TRBJ2-3,once,TRBD2,TGTGCCAGCACCACCGGTCCCCCTAGGCGGGGGTTCACAGATACGCAGTATTTT,CASTTGPPRRGFTDTQYF
TRBV19,TRBJ1-5,.,.,TGTGCCAGTAAAAGAGGGAACGGTCAGCCCCAGCATTTT,CASKRGNGQPQHF
TRBV12-3/TRBV12-4,TRBJ2-1,.,TRBD2,TGTGCCAGCAGTTGGAGCGGGGATGAGCAGTTCTTC,CASSWSGDEQFF
TRBV10-1,TRBJ1-1,.,.,TGCGCCAGCAGCGCGGACAGCCGGGCTGAAGCTTTCTTT,CASSADSRAEAFF
TRBV19,TRBJ1-3,few,.,TGTGCCAGTAGTGCATCTGGACAGAAGGTGGCTGGAAACACCATATATTTT,CASSASGQKVAGNTIYF
TRBV5-1,TRBJ2-2,.,.,TGCGCCAGCAGCCCGGACACGGGGGAGCTGTTTTTT,CASSPDTGELFF
TRBV30,TRBJ2-3,.,.,TGTGCCTGGAGTTCGGCGGCGCCAGATACGCAGTATTTT,CAWSSAAPDTQYF
TRBV7-9,TRBJ2-7,.,.,TGTGCCAGCAGCTTAGTATCCTACGAGCAGTACTTC,CASSLVSYEQYF
TRBV27,TRBJ1-1,once,.,TGTGCCAGCAGTTTCAGGCGAGGGGGGGCGCACACTGAAGCTTTCTTT,CASSFRRGGAHTEAFF
TRBV19,TRBJ2-2,.,.,TGTGCCAGTAGTACCACTAGGATAAGACAGGAATGGACCGGGGAGCTGTTTTTT,CASSTTRIRQEWTGELFF
TRBV25-1,TRBJ1-2,.,.,TGTGCCAGCAGTGAATCTGAGAAATACTATGGCTACACCTTC,CASSESEKYYGYTF
TRBV18,TRBJ1-2,.,TRBD1,TGTGCCAGCTCACCGGACAGGGACGGTTATGGCTACACCTTC,CASSPDRDGYGYTF
TRBV10-3,TRBJ1-4,.,.,TGTGCCGTCGGGGGTGGGGAGAGTAATGAAAAACTGTTTTTT,CAVGGGESNEKLFF
TRBV11-2,TRBJ2-1,.,TRBD2,TGTGCCAGCAGCTTGGCTAGCGGGGTAAATGAGCAGTTCTTC,CASSLASGVNEQFF
TRBV7-8,TRBJ1-4,.,TRBD1,TGTGCCAGCAGCTTACGACAGGGGGGAACTAATGAAAAACTGTTTTTT,CASSLRQGGTNEKLFF
TRBV2,TRBJ1-5,once,TRBD1,TGTGCCAGCAGAATTGACAGGGACGATCAGCCCCAGCATTTT,CASRIDRDDQPQHF